Detailed here is one T cell receptor (beta chain). It lacks a known antigen. Base qualities were left out, and no much larger clone turns up one base away. This entry belongs to a study of cytomegalovirus exposure and HLA in healthy donors (dated by TCRdb to 2016 to 2017). Background on the whole study: According to a later analysis, one platform produced both the 110 or so validation repertoires and the roughly 640 repertoires of the first cohort. High-throughput TCR immunosequencing, statistical association of individual TCRs with disease status, and machine learning were combined to predict cytomegalovirus infection status. A separate validation cohort of over a hundred different subjects was used in addition to the roughly 670-subject first cohort. The study aimed to test whether signatures of past pathogen exposure could be identified by cataloging public T cell receptors.

The cysteine opens and the phenylalanine closes a CDR3 of 16 amino acids. The only DNA kept is the CDR3, 48 bases in frame from the first base. Clipping removes 0 bases from V and 4 bases from J, with 5 as the unmatched junction base count. CDR1 is given as SGDLS and CDR2 as YYNGEE, both from the germline V gene. Library preparation was by the immunoSEQ multiplex PCR assay. Per the authors' processing: To diagnose cytomegalovirus status from the catalog of TCR beta chain sequences, a statistical classification framework was built. Not all clones reach the TCRdb copy of this immuneACCESS table, which keeps in-frame sequences only. Checked studies attribute under half of the gap to unresolved V genes and leave the rest unexplained. The V and J calls and clone size come from that table; D and trimming were worked out from the DNA. Recorded for this sample are fewer than 250,000 clones; around 86% of them occurred a single time. Over 1.3% of the sample lies in the top ten.

The research as a whole found: The study gave a list of about 160 TCR beta chains associated with cytomegalovirus. In both the original and validation cohorts, the classifier was reported to diagnose cytomegalovirus status with high specificity and sensitivity. A few of the identified cytomegalovirus-associated TCR beta chains were confirmed in vitro to be specific for cytomegalovirus antigens. While some public TCRs were present in many individuals, most TCR sequences turned up only very rarely across donors. The authors suggested that the approach could potentially be generalized to other disease states and immunological phenotypes. A later analysis lacked HLA typing for the validation cohort, so it scored co-occurrence in that cohort across all 120 or so repertoires. A later analysis found that TCRs clustered in the first cohort also tended to co-occur in the approximately 120 validation repertoires, with 94% of cluster scores above 0.

Separate from the roughly 650-subject first cohort, the validation cohort of around 130 subjects was the group to which the donors belonged. The sequence joins TRBV9 to TRBJ2-5; a stretch of 11 junction bases matches TRBD1. The origin of this receptor is a woman younger than 35 in good health and CMV-seronegative. Specimen: PBMCs. The DNA reads as follows: TGTGCCAGCAGCGTAGGGGACAGGGGGAAGGGAGAGACCCAGTACTTC. Its product reads: CASSVGDRGKGETQYF.